This T cell receptor (beta chain) was profiled in a study of blood T cell repertoires in COVID-19. Study information: From T cells, B-cell-depleted T cells, or PBMCs came the material, which was cDNA or gDNA.

Only in-frame clones appear in the TCRdb table, and some are missing; sequencing was by immunoSEQ multiplex PCR. The sample yields some 270,000 clones, around 86% seen once. The clonotype originates from a woman at least 80 years old with COVID-19, enrolled during active disease. Sequences were obtained from peripheral blood.

CDR3 in amino acids: CATSPPAGTSGQETQYF. The CDR3 bases are TGTGCCACCAGTCCTCCCGCCGGAACAAGCGGCCAAGAGACCCAGTACTTC. The chain has TRBV24-1 and TRBJ2-5; possibly TRBD2 for D (5 bases). The V end lost 6 bases, the J end lost 1 base, and 20 bases lay between the germline ends. This CDR3 is 17 amino acids long. Germline CDR1 KGHDR, CDR2 SFDVKD.